This T cell receptor (beta chain) was recovered during a study of neurological immune-mediated disorders. General observations from the study: TCR-beta repertoires seemed private in all groups, with no expanded CDR3 amino acid sequences shared.

At least ten counts were recorded for this clonotype. Its cognate antigen is unknown. Unsorted libraries used 2 million PBMCs kept at -80 degrees C. 5'RACE employing 10-nucleotide random UMIs yielded the cDNA. TCRdb independently ran MiXCR on the 5' RACE reads; one entry per CDR3 protein. The sample shows about 77,000 distinct CDR3 sequences, around a tenth of them seen only once. Material: PBMCs. The clonotype was recovered from a man aged 45-65 years in good health.

CDR3 in amino acids: CASSPQTSGGLLWNTGELFF. For the CDR3, the DNA is TGTGCCAGCAGCCCCCAGACTAGCGGGGGGCTACTATGGAACACCGGGGAGCTGTTTTTT. The chain couples TRBV14 to TRBJ2-2; 13 nucleotides match TRBD2. The CDR3 runs 20 residues. Germline V CDR1 and CDR2: SGHDN, FVKESK. The ends lost 4 bases at V and 1 base at J; junction bases unmatched: 12. The whole variable domain, filled in from reference TRBV14 and TRBJ2-2, reads EAGVTQFPSHSVIEKGQTVTLRCDPISGHDNLYWYRRVMGKEIKFLLHFVKESKQDESGMPNNRFLAERTGGTYSTLKVQPAELEDSGVYFCASSPQTSGGLLWNTGELFFGEGSRLTVL.